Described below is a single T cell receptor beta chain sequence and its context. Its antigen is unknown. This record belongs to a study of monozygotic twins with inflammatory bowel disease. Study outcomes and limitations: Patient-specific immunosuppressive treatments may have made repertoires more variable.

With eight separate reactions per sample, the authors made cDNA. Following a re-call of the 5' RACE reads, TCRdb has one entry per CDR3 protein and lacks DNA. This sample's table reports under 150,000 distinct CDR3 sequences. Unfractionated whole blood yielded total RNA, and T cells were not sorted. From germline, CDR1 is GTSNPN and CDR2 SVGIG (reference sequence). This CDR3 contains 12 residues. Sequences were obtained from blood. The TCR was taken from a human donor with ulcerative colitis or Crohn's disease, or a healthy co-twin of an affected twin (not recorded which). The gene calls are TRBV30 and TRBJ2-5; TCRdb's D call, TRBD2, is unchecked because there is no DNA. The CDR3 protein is CAWSPGALNPYF.